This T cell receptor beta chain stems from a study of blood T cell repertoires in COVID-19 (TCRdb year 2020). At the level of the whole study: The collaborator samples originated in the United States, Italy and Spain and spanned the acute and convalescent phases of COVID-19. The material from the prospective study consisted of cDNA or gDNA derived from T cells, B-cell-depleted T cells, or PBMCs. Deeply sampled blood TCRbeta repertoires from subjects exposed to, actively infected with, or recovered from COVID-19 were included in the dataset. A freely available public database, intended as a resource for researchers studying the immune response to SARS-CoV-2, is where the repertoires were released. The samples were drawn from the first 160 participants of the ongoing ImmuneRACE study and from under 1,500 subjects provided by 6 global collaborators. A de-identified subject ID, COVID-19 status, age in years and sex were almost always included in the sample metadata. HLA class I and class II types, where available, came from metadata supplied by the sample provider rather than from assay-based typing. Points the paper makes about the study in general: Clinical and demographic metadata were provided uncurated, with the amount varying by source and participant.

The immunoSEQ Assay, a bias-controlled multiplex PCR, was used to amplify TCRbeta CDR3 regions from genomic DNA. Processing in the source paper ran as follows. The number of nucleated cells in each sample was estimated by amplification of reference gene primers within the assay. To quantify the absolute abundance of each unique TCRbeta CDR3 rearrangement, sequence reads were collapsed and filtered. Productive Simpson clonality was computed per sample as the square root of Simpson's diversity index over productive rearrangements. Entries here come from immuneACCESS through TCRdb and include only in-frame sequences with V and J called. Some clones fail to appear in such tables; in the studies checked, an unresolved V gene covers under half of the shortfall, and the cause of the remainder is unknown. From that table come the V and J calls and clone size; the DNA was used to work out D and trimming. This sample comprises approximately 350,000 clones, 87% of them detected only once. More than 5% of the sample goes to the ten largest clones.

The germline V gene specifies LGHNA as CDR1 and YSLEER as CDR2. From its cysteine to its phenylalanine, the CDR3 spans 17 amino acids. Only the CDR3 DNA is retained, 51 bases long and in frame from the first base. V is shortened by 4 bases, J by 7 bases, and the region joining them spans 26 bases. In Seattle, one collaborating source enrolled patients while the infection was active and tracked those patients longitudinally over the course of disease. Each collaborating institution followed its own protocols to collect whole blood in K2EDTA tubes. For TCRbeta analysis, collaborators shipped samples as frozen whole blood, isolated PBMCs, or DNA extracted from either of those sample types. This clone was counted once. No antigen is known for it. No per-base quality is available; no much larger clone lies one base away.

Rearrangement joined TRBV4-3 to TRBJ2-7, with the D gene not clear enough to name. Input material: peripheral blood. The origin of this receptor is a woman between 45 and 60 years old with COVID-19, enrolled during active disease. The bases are TGCGCCAGCAGCCTCCCTCGTACCGGGTCCTCGGGTGAGGAGCAGTACTTC. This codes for CASSLPRTGSSGEEQYF.